The T cell receptor (beta chain) described here comes from a study of blood T cell repertoires in COVID-19. Overall study context: Acute and convalescent COVID-19 samples came from the United States, Italy and Spain. PBMCs, B-cell-depleted T cells, or T cells provided the cDNA or gDNA that made up the material.

The CDR3 totals 14 residues. Germline V gene data show CDR1 as SNHLY and CDR2 as FYNNEI. The trim removed 5 bases at V and 7 bases at J, leaving 7 bases unmatched. This clone was found a few times. Original analysis: Amplification of reference gene primers was used by the study to estimate nucleated cell counts. Sequenced by immunoSEQ multiplex PCR; TCRdb stores in-frame clones only, minus some. D and trimming were read from the DNA, whereas the V and J calls and clone size are those reported in that table. The sample contains under 150,000 clones, around 83% of which appear only once. The chain carries TRBV2 and TRBJ1-5, with 8 positions matching TRBD1. The source is an older man with active or convalescent COVID-19. The sequenced sample consisted of peripheral blood. DNA of the CDR3: TGTGCCAGCAGTATTGGACAGGGAAGACAGCCCCAGCATTTT. Amino acid sequence: CASSIGQGRQPQHF.